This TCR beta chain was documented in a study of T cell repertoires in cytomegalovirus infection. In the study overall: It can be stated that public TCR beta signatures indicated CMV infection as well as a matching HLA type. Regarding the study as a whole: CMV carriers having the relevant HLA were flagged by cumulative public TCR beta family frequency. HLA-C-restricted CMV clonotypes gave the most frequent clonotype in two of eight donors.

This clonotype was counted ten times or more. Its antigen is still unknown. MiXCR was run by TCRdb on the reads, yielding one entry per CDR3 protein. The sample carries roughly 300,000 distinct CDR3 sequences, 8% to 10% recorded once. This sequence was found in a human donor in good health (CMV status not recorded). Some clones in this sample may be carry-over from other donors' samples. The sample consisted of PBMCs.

The chain's CDR3 is CASSLIRRVFF. The CDR3 coding sequence is TGTGCCAGCAGCTTGATACGAAGGGTGTTCTTC. The gene calls are TRBV7-2 and TRBJ2-1, with unresolved D. CDR3 size: 11 residues. Germline assignment: CDR1 SGHTA and CDR2 FQGNSA. The V end was cut by 3 bases, the J end by 15 bases, with 12 bases between.